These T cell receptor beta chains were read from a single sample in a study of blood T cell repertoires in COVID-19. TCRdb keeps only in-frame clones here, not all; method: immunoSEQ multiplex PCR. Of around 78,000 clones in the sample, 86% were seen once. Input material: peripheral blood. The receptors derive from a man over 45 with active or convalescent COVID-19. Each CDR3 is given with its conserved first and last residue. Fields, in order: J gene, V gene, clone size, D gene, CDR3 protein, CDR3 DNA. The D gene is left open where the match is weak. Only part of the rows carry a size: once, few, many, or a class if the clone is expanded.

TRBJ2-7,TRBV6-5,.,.,CASSLTGDFYEQYF,TGTGCCAGCAGCTTAACAGGGGACTTCTACGAGCAGTACTTC
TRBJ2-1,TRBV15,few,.,CATSRDQGYEQFF,TGTGCCACCAGCAGAGACCAGGGGTATGAGCAGTTCTTC
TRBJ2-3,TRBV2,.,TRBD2,CASPLAGGALDTQYF,TGTGCCAGCCCGTTAGCGGGGGGGGCGTTAGATACGCAGTATTTT
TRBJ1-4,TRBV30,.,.,CAWIADRNEKLFF,TGTGCCTGGATTGCAGACAGAAATGAAAAACTGTTTTTT
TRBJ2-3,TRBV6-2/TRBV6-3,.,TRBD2,CASSSLDGGALVTDTQYF,TGTGCCAGCAGTTCCTTAGACGGGGGGGCCTTGGTAACAGATACGCAGTATTTT
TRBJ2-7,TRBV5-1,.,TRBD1,CASSPGEGDRISVAEQYF,TGCGCCAGCAGCCCAGGCGAGGGGGACAGAATCTCGGTGGCCGAGCAGTACTTC
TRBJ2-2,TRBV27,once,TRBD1,CASGPGTGFSGELFF,TGTGCCAGCGGACCCGGGACAGGGTTTTCCGGGGAGCTGTTTTTT
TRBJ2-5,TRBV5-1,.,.,CASSRDINQETQYF,TGCGCCAGCAGCCGGGACATAAACCAAGAGACCCAGTACTTC
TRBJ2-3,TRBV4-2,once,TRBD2,CASSQRLAGETDTQYF,TGTGCCAGCAGCCAACGACTAGCGGGGGAGACAGATACGCAGTATTTT
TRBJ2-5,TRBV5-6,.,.,CASSFLGAAQETQYF,TGTGCCAGCAGCTTTTTAGGGGCGGCCCAAGAGACCCAGTACTTC
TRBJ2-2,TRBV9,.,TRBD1,CASSVGGSGTGKTGELFF,TGTGCCAGCAGCGTAGGAGGATCCGGGACAGGAAAAACCGGGGAGCTGTTTTTT
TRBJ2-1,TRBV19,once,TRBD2,CASLTSAEYYNEQFF,TGTGCCAGTCTTACTAGCGCGGAATACTACAATGAGCAGTTCTTC
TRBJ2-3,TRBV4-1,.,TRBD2,CASRGWEGIGTDTQYF,TGCGCCAGCAGAGGGTGGGAGGGGATTGGTACAGATACGCAGTATTTT
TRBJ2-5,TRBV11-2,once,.,CASSLVAGQGETQYF,TGTGCCAGCAGCTTAGTGGCAGGCCAAGGAGAGACCCAGTACTTC
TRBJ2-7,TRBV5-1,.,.,CASRPTTTYEQYF,TGCGCCAGCAGGCCCACTACTACCTACGAGCAGTACTTC
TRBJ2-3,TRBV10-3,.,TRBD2,CASTSGDTDTQYF,TGTGCCAGCACTAGCGGGGACACAGATACGCAGTATTTT
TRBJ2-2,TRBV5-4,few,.,CASGQGLAGETGELFF,TGTGCCAGCGGACAGGGGCTAGCGGGAGAGACCGGGGAGCTGTTTTTT
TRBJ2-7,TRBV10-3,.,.,CAIMGAVVYEQYF,TGTGCCATCATGGGGGCAGTGGTCTACGAGCAGTACTTC
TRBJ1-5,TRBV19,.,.,CASSIGGDQPQHF,TGTGCCAGTAGTATCGGAGGGGATCAGCCCCAGCATTTT
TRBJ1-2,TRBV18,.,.,CASSPLSSRSNYGYTF,TGTGCCAGCTCACCGTTATCAAGCCGATCAAACTATGGCTACACCTTC
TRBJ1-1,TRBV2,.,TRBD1,CASSEARQGWDTEAFF,TGTGCCAGCAGTGAAGCAAGACAGGGTTGGGACACTGAAGCTTTCTTT
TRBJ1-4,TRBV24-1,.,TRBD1,CATSDPGQGGEKLFF,TGTGCCACCAGTGATCCGGGACAGGGAGGGGAAAAACTGTTTTTT
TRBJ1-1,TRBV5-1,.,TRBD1,CASGGTGANTEAFF,TGCGCCAGCGGGGGGACAGGAGCGAACACTGAAGCTTTCTTT
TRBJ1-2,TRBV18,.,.,CASSLRQTPANYGYTF,TGTGCCAGCTCGCTACGACAGACGCCTGCTAACTATGGCTACACCTTC
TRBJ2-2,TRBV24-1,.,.,CATRDGTSNTGELFF,TGTGCCACCAGGGACGGGACATCGAACACCGGGGAGCTGTTTTTT
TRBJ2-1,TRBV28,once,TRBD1,CASSASQGAYNEQFF,TGTGCCAGCAGTGCGTCACAGGGGGCTTACAATGAGCAGTTCTTC
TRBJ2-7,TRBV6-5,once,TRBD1,CASSPTQTGWNEQYF,TGTGCCAGCAGTCCTACACAGACAGGGTGGAACGAGCAGTACTTC
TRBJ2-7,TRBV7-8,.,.,CASSLGVEFEQYF,TGTGCCAGCAGCTTAGGAGTGGAGTTCGAGCAGTACTTC
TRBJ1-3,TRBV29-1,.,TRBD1,CSVERQGRNTIYF,TGCAGCGTTGAAAGACAGGGGAGAAACACCATATATTTT
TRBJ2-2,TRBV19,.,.,CASTGSNTNTGELFF,TGTGCCAGTACAGGCAGCAATACGAACACCGGGGAGCTGTTTTTT
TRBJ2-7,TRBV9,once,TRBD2,CASSERSWLAGGEQYF,TGTGCCAGCAGCGAGAGAAGTTGGCTAGCGGGAGGCGAGCAGTACTTC
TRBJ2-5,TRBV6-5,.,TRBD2,CASIPGGGQETQYF,TGTGCCAGCATTCCTGGGGGGGGACAAGAGACCCAGTACTTC
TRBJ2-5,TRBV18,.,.,CASSPRNRGTQETQYF,TGTGCCAGCTCACCAAGAAATCGGGGGACCCAAGAGACCCAGTACTTC
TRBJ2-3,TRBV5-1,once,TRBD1,CASNGQGFRDTQYF,TGCGCCAGCAACGGACAGGGATTTAGAGATACGCAGTATTTT
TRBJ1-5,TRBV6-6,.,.,CASSYWQAEQPQHF,TGTGCCAGCAGTTACTGGCAGGCAGAACAGCCCCAGCATTTT
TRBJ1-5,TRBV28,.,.,CASSLKRGGPQHF,TGTGCCAGCAGTTTGAAACGCGGCGGGCCCCAGCATTTT
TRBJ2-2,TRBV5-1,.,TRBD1,CASRDGQGTGELFF,TGCGCCAGCCGGGACGGACAGGGCACCGGGGAGCTGTTTTTT
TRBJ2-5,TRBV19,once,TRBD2,CASSPTSGSFQETQYF,TGTGCCAGTAGTCCGACTAGCGGGAGCTTTCAAGAGACCCAGTACTTC
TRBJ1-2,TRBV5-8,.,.,CASSLGGEVNGYTF,TGTGCCAGCAGCTTGGGAGGGGAGGTCAATGGCTACACCTTC
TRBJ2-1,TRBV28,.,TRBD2,CASSQAGGSYNEQFF,TGTGCCAGCAGTCAAGCGGGAGGATCCTACAATGAGCAGTTCTTC
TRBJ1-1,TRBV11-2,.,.,CASSLDSAAAEAFF,TGTGCCAGCAGCTTAGATTCAGCGGCCGCTGAAGCTTTCTTT
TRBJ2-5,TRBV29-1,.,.,CSTSTGSQETQYF,TGCAGCACAAGTACAGGGTCCCAAGAGACCCAGTACTTC
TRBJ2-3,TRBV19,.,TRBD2,CASSPYQAGGTNTQYF,TGTGCCAGTAGTCCTTACCAAGCGGGGGGAACAAATACGCAGTATTTT
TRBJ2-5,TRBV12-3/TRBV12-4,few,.,CASRTGGGETQYF,TGTGCCAGCAGAACAGGTGGTGGGGAGACCCAGTACTTC
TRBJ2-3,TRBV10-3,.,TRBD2,CAISGTSGFRGSDTQYF,TGTGCCATCAGCGGGACTAGCGGTTTCCGGGGGTCAGATACGCAGTATTTT
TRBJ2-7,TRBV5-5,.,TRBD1,CASSWTGQMSYEQYF,TGTGCCAGCAGCTGGACAGGTCAGATGTCCTACGAGCAGTACTTC
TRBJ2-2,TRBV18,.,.,CASSPSASRKNTGELFF,TGTGCCAGCTCACCCAGCGCTAGCAGAAAGAACACCGGGGAGCTGTTTTTT
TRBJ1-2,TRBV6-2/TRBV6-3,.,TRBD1,CASSNRDRGGYTF,TGTGCCAGCAGCAACCGGGACAGAGGGGGCTACACCTTC
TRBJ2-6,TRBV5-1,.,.,CASSVGAGETGANVLTF,TGCGCCAGCAGCGTGGGGGCAGGGGAAACTGGGGCCAACGTCCTGACTTTC
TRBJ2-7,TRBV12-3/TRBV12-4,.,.,CASSFGQGGEQYF,TGTGCCAGCAGTTTCGGGCAGGGGGGCGAGCAGTACTTC
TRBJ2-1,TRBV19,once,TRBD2,CASNGAGGSSYNEQFF,TGTGCCAGTAATGGAGCGGGGGGTAGCTCCTACAATGAGCAGTTCTTC
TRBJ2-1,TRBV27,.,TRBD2,CASSPTLANEQFF,TGTGCCAGCAGTCCGACACTAGCGAATGAGCAGTTCTTC
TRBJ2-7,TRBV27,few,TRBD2,CASSLSSPPGLTTYEQYF,TGTGCCAGCAGTTTAAGCAGCCCCCCGGGACTAACTACCTACGAGCAGTACTTC
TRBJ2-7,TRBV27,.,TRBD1,CASSSPGQGNYEQYF,TGTGCCAGCAGTTCCCCGGGACAGGGTAACTACGAGCAGTACTTC
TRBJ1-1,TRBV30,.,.,CAWRWEASNTEAFF,TGTGCCTGGAGGTGGGAGGCGTCAAACACTGAAGCTTTCTTT
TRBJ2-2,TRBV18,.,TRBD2,CASSPGLAGVIGELFF,TGTGCCAGCTCACCGGGACTAGCGGGAGTTATCGGGGAGCTGTTTTTT
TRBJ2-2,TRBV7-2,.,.,CASSIKNTGELFF,TGTGCCAGCAGCATCAAAAACACCGGGGAGCTGTTTTTT
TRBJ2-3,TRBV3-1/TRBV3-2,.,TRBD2,CASSRQSGAGGPNTQYF,TGTGCCAGCAGCCGACAAAGTGGAGCGGGGGGGCCTAATACGCAGTATTTT
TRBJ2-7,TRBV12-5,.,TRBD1,CASGGPGQETYEQYF,TGTGCTAGTGGGGGCCCGGGACAGGAGACCTACGAGCAGTACTTC